The entry that follows covers one T cell receptor beta chain sequence. The antigen it recognizes is unknown. Nothing much larger sits one base from this clone, and base qualities are not available. One collaborating source in Seattle enrolled patients during active infection and followed them longitudinally through the course of disease. The collaborating institutions used their own protocols to collect whole blood in K2EDTA tubes. For TCRbeta analysis, collaborators shipped samples as frozen whole blood, isolated PBMCs, or DNA extracted from either of those sample types. CDR1 LGHDT and CDR2 YNNKEL were looked up in the germline V gene (reference sequence). From its cysteine to its phenylalanine, the CDR3 spans 17 amino acids. The retained sequence is limited to the CDR3, 51 bases, with the frame set at the first base. Relative to germline, V is missing 4 bases and J is missing 7 bases, with 13 bases of the junction outside any gene match.

This sample was taken from a study of blood T cell repertoires in COVID-19 (dated by TCRdb to about 2020). Regarding the complete study: Samples from collaborators originated in the United States, Italy and Spain and spanned both the acute and convalescent phases of COVID-19. The prospective study material was composed of cDNA or gDNA derived from T cells, B-cell-depleted T cells, or PBMCs. Deeply sampled blood TCRbeta repertoires from subjects exposed to, actively infected with, or recovered from COVID-19 were included in the dataset. A freely available public database, intended as a resource for researchers studying the immune response to SARS-CoV-2, is where the repertoires were released. The samples were drawn from two sources: the first 160 participants of the ongoing ImmuneRACE study, and about 1,300 subjects contributed by 6 global collaborators. The sample metadata nearly always contained a de-identified subject ID, COVID-19 status, age in years and sex. Where HLA class I and class II types were available, the types were taken from metadata supplied by the sample provider, not from assay-based typing. Points the paper makes about the study in general: The quantity of clinical and demographic metadata differed by source and by participant and was supplied without curation.

The immunoSEQ Assay, a bias-controlled multiplex PCR, was used to amplify TCRbeta CDR3 regions from genomic DNA. Per the source publication's procedure: Within the assay, amplification of reference gene primers was used to estimate how many nucleated cells each sample contained. Sequence reads were collapsed and filtered to measure the absolute abundance of every unique TCRbeta CDR3 rearrangement. For each sample, productive Simpson clonality was calculated as the square root of Simpson's diversity index across productive rearrangements. TCRdb re-hosts the immuneACCESS table, in-frame sequences only. Its copies lack some clones; in the studies checked, an unresolved V gene accounts for under half of them, and the cause for the rest is not known. Clone size and V and J calls were adopted from that table, with D and trimming inferred from the DNA. Across this sample there are about 530,000 clones, with approximately 88% seen only once. Of the sample, roughly 8% falls within the top ten clones.

The sample consisted of peripheral blood. This chain joins TRBV3-1 (or the pseudogene TRBV3-2) to TRBJ1-6; 7 junctional bases match TRBD1. The clonotype originates from a woman aged 45-65 years with COVID-19, enrolled during active disease. The base sequence is TGTGCCAGCAGCCGCAAATTAGGGGGCGCTGAAAATTCACCCCTCCACTTT. Its product reads: CASSRKLGGAENSPLHF.